This record covers a single T cell receptor (beta chain). This clone was seen only once. The antigen it recognizes is unknown. No base qualities exist here, and no much larger clone lies one base off it. This entry belongs to a study of T cell responses to AZD1222 COVID-19 vaccine (dated by TCRdb to 2020 to 2022). About the full investigation: A total of about 240 trial participants underwent TCR sequencing, of whom about 210 received two doses of AZD1222 and about 25 received two doses of the MenACWY control vaccine. Trial participants were enrolled into age subgroups of 18-55, 56-69 and 70-plus years, which contained roughly 140, 27 and 60 TCR-sequenced participants, respectively.

The time point label on this specimen signifies: about 28 days (+/-7) after the second vaccine dose. Because spike-specific TCR depth and breadth did not differ between the two schedules, AZD1222 recipients who got a second dose at roughly 4 weeks were pooled with those who got a second dose at roughly 12 weeks. Vaccinee samples came from UK trials COV001 and COV002, including a single-blind randomized controlled phase 2/3 trial of AZD1222 (ChAdOx1 nCoV-19) in healthy adults. For TCRbeta chain sequencing, PBMC samples were collected from trial participants at day 0 and at day 28 after the second dose. The CDR3 regions of human TCRbeta chains were analyzed by immunosequencing. In the paper's pipeline: TCRs in the repertoires were matched against a reference library of SARS-CoV-2-specific TCRs that had been generated with the MIRA antigen-specificity platform. Breadth was defined as the fraction of unique TCRs that were SARS-CoV-2-associated. Depth was defined as the fraction of total T cells that were SARS-CoV-2-associated. Using the MIRA data, each spike-specific TCR was assigned both to the spike region to which the TCR was reactive and to a CD4 or CD8 class. Log10-transformed breadth and depth values were compared by one-way ANOVA with Sidak's multiple comparisons tests. TCRdb obtained this table from immuneACCESS and retained in-frame rearrangements with V and J assigned. These tables miss some clones; where compared with another copy, unresolved V genes account for less than half of the shortfall, and the remainder is unexplained. V and J calls and clone size are given by that table; D and trimming were obtained from the DNA. The table for this sample lists about 48,000 clones; 75% to 90% of them were counted only once. The ten largest account for about 5.7% of the sample.

Via the germline V gene, CDR1 is SGHVS and CDR2 FQNEAQ. Germline trimming: 0 bases from V, 0 bases from J; junction bases outside gene matches: 6. From its cysteine to its phenylalanine, the CDR3 spans 17 amino acids. The kept DNA is CDR3 alone, 51 bases in frame from the first base. The paper as a whole reports these results and caveats: Spike-specific TCR breadth and depth rose significantly after two AZD1222 doses compared with day 0 and with MenACWY recipients. Because no day 14 peak-response samples were available, repertoires were characterized only after the peak T cell response. In the small 56-69-year group, the increase in depth fell short of significance, most likely because of low power. Epitopes outside the regions mutated in the B.1.351 and B.1.1.7 variants were reportedly recognized by nearly half of the unique spike-specific TCRs. Vaccine-associated CD4 TCRs spanned the whole spike protein, with dominant responses in regions 160-218 and 743-854. Conclusions about previously exposed vaccinees were limited because only six AZD1222 recipients were SARS-CoV-2 seropositive at baseline. Most participants were white British and females outnumbered males, and the authors suggested that clonal diversity may have been underestimated.

In this chain, TRBV7-8 is recombined with TRBJ2-5, with TRBD2 identical over 8 junction bases. This specimen was peripheral blood, taken 28 days after the second AZD1222 dose. The clonotype originates from an adult who received the AZD1222 COVID-19 vaccine. The CDR3 corresponds to CASSLAEVAGYQETQYF. The DNA sequence is given as TGTGCCAGCAGCTTAGCGGAGGTAGCGGGGTACCAAGAGACCCAGTACTTC.